Each of the 5 T cell receptor beta chains below was sequenced from the same sample in a study of response to subunit inactivated influenza vaccine. Each CDR3 protein is one row after TCRdb ran MiXCR on the RT-PCR reads. The sample has about 530,000 distinct CDR3 sequences; around 13% are singletons. The sample consisted of PBMCs from blood, taken more than 35 days after vaccination. These receptors originate from a man aged 50-60 years who received an inactivated influenza vaccine.

The sample holds a few counts of this clonotype. This CDR3 is CASSFKGYYGYTF. In nucleotides, the CDR3 is TGTGCCAGCAGTTTTAAGGGGTACTATGGCTACACCTTC. The chain couples TRBV27 to TRBJ1-2; tentative D call: TRBD1 (5 bases). Germline V gene data show CDR1 as MNHEY and CDR2 as SMNVEV (reference sequence). The CDR3 is 13 amino acids. V was shortened by 3 bases and J by 3 bases, with 8 bases between the two germline ends.

This clonotype has just a few counts. The chain employs TRBV6-2 or TRBV6-3 and TRBJ2-4, with D tentatively TRBD1 (5 bases). The length of the CDR3 is 13 residues. From germline, CDR1 is MNHEY and CDR2 SVGEGT. Deletions cut 6 bases from V and 6 bases from J, with 12 bases between. The DNA of the CDR3 is TGTGCCAGCAGGGGGCCTTCTACAAACATTCAGTACTTC. Protein: CASRGPSTNIQYF.

This chain uses TRBV12-3 or TRBV12-4 with TRBJ2-7; D tentatively fits TRBD1 or TRBD2 (6 bases each). The CDR3 covers 15 residues. Trimming cost V 3 bases and J 5 bases, with 17 bases left between them. CDR3: CASSFFGGIVDEQYF. CDR3 nucleotides: TGTGCCAGCAGTTTCTTCGGGGGCATAGTGGACGAGCAGTACTTC.

This clonotype was counted between two and nine times. V usage is TRBV29-1 and J usage is TRBJ2-5; D possibly corresponds to TRBD2 (5 bases). Trimming stripped 0 bases from V and 7 bases from J, with 18 bases between. The V gene's germline CDR1 is SQVTM and CDR2 ANQGSEA. This CDR3 is 15 amino acids long. The CDR3 spells CSVEDSDFKLGTQYF. The CDR3 DNA is TGCAGCGTTGAAGATTCGGACTTCAAACTCGGGACCCAGTACTTC.

The chain recombines TRBV12-3 or TRBV12-4 with TRBJ2-1, with TRBD2 as a possible D gene (5 bases). V gave up 6 bases and J gave up 0 bases, with 15 bases separating them. This CDR3 has 16 residues. The CDR3 sequence is CASSRWTGSSYNEQFF. As DNA, the CDR3 is TGTGCCAGCAGCCGATGGACGGGAAGCTCCTACAATGAGCAGTTCTTC.